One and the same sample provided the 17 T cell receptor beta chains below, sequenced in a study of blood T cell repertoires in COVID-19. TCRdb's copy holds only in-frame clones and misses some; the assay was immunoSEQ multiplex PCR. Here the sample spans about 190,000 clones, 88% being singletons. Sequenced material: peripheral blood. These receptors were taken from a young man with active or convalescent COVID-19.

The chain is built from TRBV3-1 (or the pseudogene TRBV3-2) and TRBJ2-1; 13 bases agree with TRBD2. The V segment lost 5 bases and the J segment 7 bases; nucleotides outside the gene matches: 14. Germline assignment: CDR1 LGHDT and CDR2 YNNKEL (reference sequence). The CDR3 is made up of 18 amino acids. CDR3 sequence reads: CASSFNPFGLAGVNEQFF. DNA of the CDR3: TGTGCCAGCAGCTTCAACCCTTTCGGACTAGCGGGGGTGAATGAGCAGTTCTTC.

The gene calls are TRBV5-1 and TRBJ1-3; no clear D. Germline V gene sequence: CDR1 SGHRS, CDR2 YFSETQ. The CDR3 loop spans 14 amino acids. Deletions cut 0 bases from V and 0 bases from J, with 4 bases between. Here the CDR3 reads CASSLDFSGNTIYF. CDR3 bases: TGCGCCAGCAGCTTGGACTTCTCTGGAAACACCATATATTTT.

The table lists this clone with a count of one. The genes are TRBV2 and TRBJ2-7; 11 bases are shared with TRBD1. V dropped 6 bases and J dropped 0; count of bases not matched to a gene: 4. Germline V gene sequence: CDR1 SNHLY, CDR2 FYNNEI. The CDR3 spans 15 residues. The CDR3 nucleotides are TGTGCCAGCAGAACGGGACAGGGGGGCTCCTACGAGCAGTACTTC. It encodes CASRTGQGGSYEQYF.

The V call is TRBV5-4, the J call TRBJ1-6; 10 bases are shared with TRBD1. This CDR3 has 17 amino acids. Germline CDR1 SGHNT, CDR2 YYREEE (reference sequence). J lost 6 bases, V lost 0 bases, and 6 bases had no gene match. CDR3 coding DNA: TGTGCCAGCAGCTTGGGACAGGGGGCTGTTATTAATTCACCCCTCCACTTT. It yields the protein CASSLGQGAVINSPLHF.

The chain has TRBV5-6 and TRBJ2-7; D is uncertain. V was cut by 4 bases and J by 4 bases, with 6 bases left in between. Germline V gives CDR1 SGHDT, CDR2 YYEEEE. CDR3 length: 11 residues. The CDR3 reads CASSGSYEQYF. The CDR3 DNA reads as TGTGCCAGCAGCGGCTCATACGAGCAGTACTTC.

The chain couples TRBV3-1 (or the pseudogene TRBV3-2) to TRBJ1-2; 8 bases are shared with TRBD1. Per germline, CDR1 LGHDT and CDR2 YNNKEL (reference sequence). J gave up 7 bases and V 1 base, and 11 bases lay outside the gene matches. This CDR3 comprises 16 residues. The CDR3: CASSQAPNRGERGYTF. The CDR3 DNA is TGTGCCAGCAGCCAAGCCCCCAACAGGGGGGAGCGTGGCTACACCTTC.

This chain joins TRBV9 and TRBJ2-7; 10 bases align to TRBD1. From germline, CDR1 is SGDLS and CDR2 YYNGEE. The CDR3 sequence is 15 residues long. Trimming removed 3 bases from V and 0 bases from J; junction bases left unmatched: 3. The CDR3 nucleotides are TGTGCCAGCAGCGCAGGGACAGGGGCCTCCTACGAGCAGTACTTC. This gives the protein CASSAGTGASYEQYF. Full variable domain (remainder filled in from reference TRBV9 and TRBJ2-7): DSGVTQTPKHLITATGQRVTLRCSPRSGDLSVYWYQQSLDQGLQFLIQYYNGEERAKGNILERFSAQQFPDLHSELNLSSLELGDSALYFCASSAGTGASYEQYFGPGTRLTVT.

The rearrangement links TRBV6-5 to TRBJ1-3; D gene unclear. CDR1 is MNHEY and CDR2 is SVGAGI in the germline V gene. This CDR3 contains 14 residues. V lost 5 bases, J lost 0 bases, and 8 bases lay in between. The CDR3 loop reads CASSNKYSGNTIYF. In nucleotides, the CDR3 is TGTGCCAGCAGTAACAAGTACTCTGGAAACACCATATATTTT.

The chain's CDR3 is CASSELAGYQETQYF. The CDR3 DNA reads as TGTGCCAGCAGTGAATTAGCGGGGTACCAAGAGACCCAGTACTTC. The rearrangement uses TRBV25-1 and TRBJ2-5, with TRBD2 matching 8 bases. V shed 1 base and J 0 bases; nucleotides not matched to a gene: 1. This CDR3 has 15 residues. Germline loops: CDR1 MGHDK, CDR2 SYGVNS.

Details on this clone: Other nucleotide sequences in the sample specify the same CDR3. CDR3 in amino acids: CSGGSAEQTQYF. CDR3 bases: TGTAGTGGAGGGAGTGCGGAACAGACCCAGTACTTC. The chain combines TRBV19 with TRBJ2-5; TRBD2 is a possible D gene (6 bases). Germline V gene lookup returns CDR1 LNHDA and CDR2 SQIVND (reference sequence). The CDR3 is 12 residues long. The whole variable domain, filled in from reference TRBV19 and TRBJ2-5, reads DGGITQSPKYLFRKEGQNVTLSCEQNLNHDAMYWYRQDPGQGLRLIYYSQIVNDFQKGDIAEGYSVSREKKESFPLTVTSAQKNPTAFYLCSGGSAEQTQYFGPGTRLLVL.

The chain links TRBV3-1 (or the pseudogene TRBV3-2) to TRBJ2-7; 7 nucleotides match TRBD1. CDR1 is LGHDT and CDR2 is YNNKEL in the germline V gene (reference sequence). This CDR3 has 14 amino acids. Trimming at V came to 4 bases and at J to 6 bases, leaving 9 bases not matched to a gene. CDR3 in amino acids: CASSPWTGTSEQYF. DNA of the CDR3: TGTGCCAGCAGCCCTTGGACAGGAACCTCCGAGCAGTACTTC.

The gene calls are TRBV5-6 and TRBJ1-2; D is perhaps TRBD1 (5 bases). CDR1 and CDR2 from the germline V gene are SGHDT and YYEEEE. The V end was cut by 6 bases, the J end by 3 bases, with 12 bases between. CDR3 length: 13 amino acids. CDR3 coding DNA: TGTGCCAGCACCAGGGTTACGGACTATGGCTACACCTTC. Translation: CASTRVTDYGYTF.

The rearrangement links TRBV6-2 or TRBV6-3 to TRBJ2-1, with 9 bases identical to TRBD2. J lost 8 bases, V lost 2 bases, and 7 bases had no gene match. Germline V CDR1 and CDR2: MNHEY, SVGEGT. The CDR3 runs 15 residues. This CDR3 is CASSYGTSRGDEQFF. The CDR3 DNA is TGTGCCAGCAGTTACGGGACTAGCCGCGGAGATGAGCAGTTCTTC.

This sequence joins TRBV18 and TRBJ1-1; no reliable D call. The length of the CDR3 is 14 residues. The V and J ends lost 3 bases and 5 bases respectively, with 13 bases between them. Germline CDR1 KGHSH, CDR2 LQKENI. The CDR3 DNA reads TGTGCCAGCTCACCTGCGGCCACGAGGACTGAAGCTTTCTTT. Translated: CASSPAATRTEAFF.

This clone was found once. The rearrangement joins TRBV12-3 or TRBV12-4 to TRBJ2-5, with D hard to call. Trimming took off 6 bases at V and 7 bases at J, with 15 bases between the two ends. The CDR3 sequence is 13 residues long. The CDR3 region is CASRQNPSGTQYF. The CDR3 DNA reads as TGTGCCAGCAGGCAAAACCCGTCCGGGACCCAGTACTTC.

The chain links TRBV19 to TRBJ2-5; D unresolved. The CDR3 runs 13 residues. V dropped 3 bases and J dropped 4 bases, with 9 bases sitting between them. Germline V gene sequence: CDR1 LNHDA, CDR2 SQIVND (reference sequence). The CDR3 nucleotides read TGTGCCAGTAGTATCCGATACGGAGAGACCCAGTACTTC. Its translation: CASSIRYGETQYF. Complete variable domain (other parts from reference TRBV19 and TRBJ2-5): DGGITQSPKYLFRKEGQNVTLSCEQNLNHDAMYWYRQDPGQGLRLIYYSQIVNDFQKGDIAEGYSVSREKKESFPLTVTSAQKNPTAFYLCASSIRYGETQYFGPGTRLLVL.

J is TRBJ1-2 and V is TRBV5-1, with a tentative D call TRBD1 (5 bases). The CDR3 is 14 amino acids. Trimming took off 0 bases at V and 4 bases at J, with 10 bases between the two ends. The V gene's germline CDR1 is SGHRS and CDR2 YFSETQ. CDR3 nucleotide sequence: TGCGCCAGCAGCTTGGTTGGGGCCGGCTATGGCTACACCTTC. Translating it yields CASSLVGAGYGYTF.